A selection of T cell receptor beta chains follows, all from one sample in a study of early T cells in non-severe SARS-CoV-2 infection. TCRdb processed the 5' RACE reads anew with MiXCR; each CDR3 protein has one entry. The data show approximately 65,000 distinct CDR3 sequences, 9.5% to 13% seen once. Sequencing used whole blood. The source is an adult who was a healthcare worker with PCR-confirmed SARS-CoV-2 infection or an uninfected control (not recorded which). Both conserved end residues are trimmed from each CDR3. The order of the fields is J gene, V gene, CDR3 protein.

TRBJ1-1,TRBV11-2,ASSRSKNTEAF
TRBJ1-4,TRBV4-1,ASGTISGEKLF
TRBJ2-7,TRBV5-1,ASSADRDGEQY
TRBJ2-2,TRBV11-2,ASSLEGGVGELF
TRBJ2-7,TRBV11-2,ASSLVAAGPKSGYEQY
TRBJ2-3,TRBV7-2,ASSPYLTGSTDTQY
TRBJ2-7,TRBV24-1,ATSDPRTYEQY
TRBJ2-1,TRBV4-1,ASSHPLDEQF
TRBJ1-3,TRBV28,ASSLGRDTIY
TRBJ2-7,TRBV27,ASSPGTGGYEQY
TRBJ2-7,TRBV20-1,SAATAIYEQY
TRBJ2-5,TRBV5-1,ASRDGPTRQETQY
TRBJ2-1,TRBV27,ASSPLPSGTNEQF
TRBJ1-6,TRBV6-6,ASSYPGDSPLH
TRBJ2-7,TRBV9,ASSVDFHEQY
TRBJ2-1,TRBV5-1,ASRKGLADNEQF
TRBJ2-3,TRBV9,ASSVAGRSGTDTQY
TRBJ1-2,TRBV7-3,ASSLGAGSGGYT